These 24 T cell receptor beta chains originate from one sample sequenced in a study of molecular identifiers for immune sequencing clone quantification. One entry per CDR3 protein, called by TCRdb with MiXCR from the PCR reads. The repertoire holds 600,000 to 650,000 distinct CDR3 sequences, with roughly 21% as singletons. The sequenced sample consisted of naive CD8+ T cells from blood, with Jurkat cell RNA spiked in. Subset: FACS-sorted CD8+CD4-CCR7+CD45RA+ naive T cells. Receptors originate from a human donor in good health. Some libraries in this study had Jurkat cell RNA spiked in.

This clonotype was seen at least ten times. The gene calls are TRBV4-1 and TRBJ1-2; 11 bases align to TRBD1. The V and J ends lost 1 base and 12 bases, in that order; junction bases with no gene match: 1. The CDR3 totals 12 residues. The germline V gene encodes CDR1 MGHRA and CDR2 YSYEKL. CDR3 in amino acids: CASSQGTGGHTF. CDR3 coding DNA: TGCGCCAGCAGCCAAGGGACAGGGGGCCACACCTTC.

This clonotype was counted at least ten times. The chain is built from TRBV9 and TRBJ2-7; D is undetermined. This CDR3 is built from 14 residues. Trimming stripped 2 bases from V and 4 bases from J, with 13 bases between. Germline CDR1 and CDR2: SGDLS and YYNGEE. The CDR3 sequence is CASSVGSKGYEQYF. Here the CDR3 DNA reads TGTGCCAGCAGCGTTGGGTCCAAAGGTTACGAGCAGTACTTC.

The sample holds many counts of this clonotype. The chain is built from TRBV12-3 or TRBV12-4 and TRBJ2-1, with 8 bases lining up with TRBD1. The CDR3 consists of 14 residues. Unmatched junction bases numbered 10, after V lost 6 bases and J lost 9 bases. In DNA form, the CDR3 reads TGTGCCAGCAGGGGGGACAGGTCGGAGGGTGAGCAGTTCTTC. Amino acids: CASRGDRSEGEQFF.

This clonotype was counted many times. The V and J genes are TRBV28 and TRBJ2-3; D uncertain. V lost 8 bases and J lost 5, with 14 bases in between. Per the germline V gene, CDR1 is MDHEN and CDR2 is SYDVKM. The CDR3 has 13 amino acids. The CDR3 is CASRLRDEDTQYF. In DNA, the CDR3 is TGTGCCAGCCGATTAAGAGACGAAGATACGCAGTATTTT.

This clonotype was seen once. Its ends do not fully match the called genes, so a read error is possible. This chain links TRBV5-8 with TRBJ1-5; weak D call: TRBD1 (5 bases). CDR3 length: 15 residues. In germline, CDR1 is SGHTS, CDR2 YDEGEE. CDR3 coding DNA: TGTGCCAGCAGCTTGGGTGTAAGGGGTGATCAGTCCCAGCATTTT. This gives the protein CASSLGVRGDQSQHF.

This rearrangement joins TRBV27 to TRBJ2-7, with no clear D. This CDR3 is 15 amino acids long. With 7 bases removed from V and 1 base from J, the gap between germline ends came to 17 bases. The germline CDR1 and CDR2 sequences are MNHEY and SMNVEV (reference sequence). CDR3 in DNA: TGTGCCAGCAAGGTAGGCCCGGCGAGTTCCTACGAGCAGTACTTC. Protein product: CASKVGPASSYEQYF.

Many counts were recorded for this clonotype. The chain recombines TRBV7-8 with TRBJ2-3; D remains unclear. This CDR3 region has 12 residues. V was pared by 7 bases and J by 5 bases, with 10 bases between. Germline-derived CDR1 and CDR2 are SGHVS and FQNEAQ. The CDR3 DNA reads TGTGCCAGCATGGATACGGGAGATACGCAGTATTTT. Residues: CASMDTGDTQYF.

The chain couples TRBV19 to TRBJ1-5; no clear D gene. With 7 bases removed from V and 0 bases from J, the gap between germline ends came to 7 bases. CDR1 LNHDA and CDR2 SQIVND come from the germline V gene (reference sequence). The CDR3 loop spans 13 amino acids. The CDR3 DNA sequence: TGTGCCAGTACGGCAGCTAGCAATCAGCCCCAGCATTTT. Translation gives CASTAASNQPQHF.

This clonotype was seen at least ten times. This chain uses TRBV30 with TRBJ2-1; D might be TRBD1 (6 bases). The CDR3 contains 15 residues. Germline values: CDR1 GTSNPN, CDR2 SVGIG (reference sequence). V was cut by 0 bases and J by 5 bases, with 14 bases left in between. The CDR3 region is CAWSVLGAADNEQFF. CDR3 in DNA: TGTGCCTGGAGTGTACTGGGGGCCGCCGACAATGAGCAGTTCTTC.

There are many counts of this clonotype. The genes are TRBV7-6 and TRBJ2-3, with TRBD2 matching over 8 bases. V lost 5 bases, J lost 6 bases, and 7 bases stayed unmatched. The CDR3 consists of 14 residues. Per germline, CDR1 SGHVS and CDR2 FNYEAQ. The CDR3 DNA sequence: TGTGCCAGCAGCGGGGCGGGGGGTGAGGATACGCAGTATTTT. Its translation is CASSGAGGEDTQYF.

This clonotype was seen repeatedly, ten times or more. The J gene is TRBJ1-1, the V gene TRBV6-5; D gene uncertain. Trimming took 6 bases from V and 4 from J, leaving 12 bases between them. CDR1 is MNHEY, CDR2 SVGAGI, per germline. This CDR3 is 13 amino acids long. The CDR3 loop reads CASRPGPSTEAFF. The CDR3 coding sequence is TGTGCCAGCAGACCTGGACCCTCCACTGAAGCTTTCTTT.

The sample holds many counts of this clonotype. The chain carries TRBV29-1 and TRBJ2-2; D call uncertain. The CDR3 contains 11 residues. CDR1 and CDR2 (germline): SQVTM, ANQGSEA. Trimming stripped 4 bases from V and 7 bases from J, with 7 bases between. The CDR3 sequence is CSVVGNGELFF. The CDR3 bases are TGCAGCGTTGTGGGGAACGGGGAGCTGTTTTTT.

This clonotype was observed at least ten times. The rearrangement joins TRBV6-5 to TRBJ1-5, with D perhaps TRBD1 (5 bases). The CDR3 totals 13 residues. Trimming removed 6 bases at V and 8 bases at J, with 14 bases between. Germline V gene data show CDR1 as MNHEY and CDR2 as SVGAGI. In DNA form, the CDR3 reads TGTGCCAGCAGGCCGGGACGAGACGAGCCCCAGCATTTT. Amino acids: CASRPGRDEPQHF.

This clonotype was recorded at least ten times. The chain employs TRBV19 and TRBJ1-6; D gene ambiguous. Germline CDR1 and CDR2: LNHDA and SQIVND (reference sequence). There are 15 residues in the CDR3. The V and J ends lost 5 bases and 0 bases respectively, with 8 bases between them. This CDR3 reads CASSPGSSYNSPLHF. CDR3 coding DNA: TGTGCCAGTAGTCCCGGGAGCTCCTATAATTCACCCCTCCACTTT.

This clonotype was seen only a few times. V gene TRBV12-3 or TRBV12-4 combines with J gene TRBJ2-3; 9 bases match TRBD2. Unmatched junction bases numbered 10, after V lost 5 bases and J lost 1 base. The CDR3 runs to 17 residues. This CDR3 reads CASSGEGLAGRTDTQYF. CDR3 DNA sequence: TGTGCCAGCAGTGGGGAGGGGCTAGCGGGGCGCACAGATACGCAGTATTTT.

Details on this clonotype: A clone one base away is much larger, so this may be a read error. The chain combines TRBV7-7 with TRBJ2-5; a weak D match, TRBD2 (6 bases). The CDR3 extends over 16 amino acids. The germline CDR1 and CDR2 sequences are SSHAT and FNYEAQ (reference sequence). CDR3 nucleotides: TGTGCTAGCGGCCATCCTAGCGAGGTTGGCCAAGAGACCCAGTACTTC. Amino acids: CASGHPSEVGQETQYF.

This clonotype was seen at least ten times. The V gene is TRBV15, the J gene TRBJ2-7, with 10 positions matching TRBD2. CDR1 and CDR2 from the germline V gene are LNHNV and YYDKDF (reference sequence). CDR3 length: 15 residues. V lost 6 bases and J lost 4; bases outside the gene matches: 9. CDR3 sequence: CATSSAGGRGYEQYF. The CDR3 nucleotides read TGTGCCACCAGTTCAGCGGGGGGGCGAGGGTACGAGCAGTACTTC.

Details on this clonotype: A much more abundant neighbour one base away suggests this may be a read error. This chain connects TRBV7-9 to TRBJ1-1; D gene uncertain. Trimming shortened V by 7 bases and J by 1 base, and 13 bases separated the two germline ends. Germline V gives CDR1 SEHNR, CDR2 FQNEAQ (reference sequence). The CDR3 is made up of 14 amino acids. CDR3 sequence: CASIAVARNTEAFF. CDR3 nucleotides: TGTGCCAGCATTGCGGTCGCGCGGAACACTGAAGCTTTCTTT.

Many counts were recorded for this clonotype. V usage is TRBV7-3 and J usage is TRBJ2-1; 13 bases are shared with TRBD2. There are 15 residues in the CDR3. V lost 5 bases and J lost 10; bases outside the gene matches: 8. From germline, CDR1 is SGHTA and CDR2 FQGTGA. CDR3: CASSPLAGGPGEQFF. The CDR3 DNA reads TGTGCCAGCAGCCCACTAGCGGGGGGGCCCGGGGAGCAGTTCTTC.

V and J are TRBV30 and TRBJ1-2; the D is unclear. V dropped 1 base and J dropped 3 bases, with 9 bases sitting between them. The CDR3 contains 13 residues. Per the germline V gene, CDR1 is GTSNPN and CDR2 is SVGIG (reference sequence). The chain's CDR3 is CAWSATVHYGYTF. The DNA of the CDR3 is TGTGCCTGGAGTGCTACGGTGCACTATGGCTACACCTTC. Drawing the rest from reference TRBV30 and TRBJ1-2, the complete variable domain is SQTIHQWPATLVQPVGSPLSLECTVEGTSNPNLYWYRQAAGRGLQLLFYSVGIGQISSEVPQNLSASRPQDRQFILSSKKLLLSDSGFYLCAWSATVHYGYTFGSGTRLTVV.

This clonotype showed up just a few times. The CDR3 coding sequence is TGTGCCTCCTCTTGGACTAGCAGGAATGAGCAGTTCTTC. It encodes CASSWTSRNEQFF. The rearrangement joins TRBV6-5 to TRBJ2-1; 8 nucleotides match TRBD2. J lost 7 bases, V lost 11 bases, and 10 bases had no gene match. Germline lookup yields CDR1 MNHEY and CDR2 SVGAGI. This CDR3 contains 13 residues.

This clonotype was detected ten times or more. The rearrangement joins TRBV27 to TRBJ2-3, with D possibly matching TRBD2 (6 bases). Trimming shortened V by 5 bases and J by 1 base, and 16 bases separated the two germline ends. This CDR3 is 16 amino acids long. CDR1 is MNHEY and CDR2 is SMNVEV in the germline V gene (reference sequence). The CDR3 DNA reads TGTGCCAGCAGTCCAAGGAGGGGTCGGGGCACAGATACGCAGTATTTT. Translated, it gives CASSPRRGRGTDTQYF.

The chain recombines TRBV27 with TRBJ2-7; TRBD1 aligns across 8 bases. CDR3 length: 14 residues. V dropped 7 bases and J dropped 4; count of bases not matched to a gene: 9. Germline V gives CDR1 MNHEY, CDR2 SMNVEV (reference sequence). The CDR3 coding sequence is TGTGCCAGCACCTCCTTGACAGGGGAGTACGAGCAGTACTTC. Protein: CASTSLTGEYEQYF.

This chain joins TRBV4-1 and TRBJ2-7, with D possibly called TRBD1 or TRBD2 (5 bases each). The CDR3 has 14 residues. Germline assignment: CDR1 MGHRA and CDR2 YSYEKL. Between the trimmed V and J ends, which lost 0 bases and 9 bases, there was a span of 15 bases. The CDR3 spells CASSQEYLTEGQYF. In nucleotides, the CDR3 is TGCGCCAGCAGCCAAGAATACTTGACAGAGGGGCAGTACTTC.